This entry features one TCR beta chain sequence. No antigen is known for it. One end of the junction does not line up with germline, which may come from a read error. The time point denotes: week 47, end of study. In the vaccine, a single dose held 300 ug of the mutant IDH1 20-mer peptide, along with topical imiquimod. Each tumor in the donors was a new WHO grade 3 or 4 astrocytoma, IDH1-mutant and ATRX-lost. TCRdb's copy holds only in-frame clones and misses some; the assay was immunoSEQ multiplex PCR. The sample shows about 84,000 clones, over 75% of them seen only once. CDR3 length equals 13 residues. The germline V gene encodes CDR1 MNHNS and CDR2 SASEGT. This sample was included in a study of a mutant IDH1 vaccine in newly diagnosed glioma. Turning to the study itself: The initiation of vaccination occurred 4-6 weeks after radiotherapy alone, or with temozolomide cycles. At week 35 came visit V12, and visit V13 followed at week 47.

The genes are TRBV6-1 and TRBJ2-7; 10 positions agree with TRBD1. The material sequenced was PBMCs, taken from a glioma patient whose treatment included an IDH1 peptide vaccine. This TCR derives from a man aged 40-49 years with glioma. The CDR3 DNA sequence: TGTGCCAGCAGTCCGGAGGGTCGGACAGGGGGGAACTTC. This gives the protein CASSPEGRTGGNF.